This T cell receptor beta chain derives from a study of blood T cell repertoires in COVID-19. Whole-study context: Nucleic acid was either cDNA or gDNA, and it came from T cells, B-cell-depleted T cells, or PBMCs.

Original processing methods: Estimation of nucleated cell counts was performed using reference gene primer amplification. Sequencing used immunoSEQ multiplex PCR; TCRdb keeps in-frame clones, though not all of them. V and J calls and clone size are those listed in that table; D and trimming were worked out from the DNA. Counted here are 300,000 to 350,000 clones, 85% to 90% occurring once; the ten biggest clones make up about 7%. CDR1 is ENHRY and CDR2 is SYGVKD in the germline V gene. V was pared by 5 bases and J by 5 bases, with 6 bases of the junction left unmatched. CDR3 size: 14 residues. The Seattle patients joined while their infection was active and were tracked longitudinally afterward.

The sequencing sample was made of peripheral blood. V usage is TRBV10-3 and J usage is TRBJ2-5; 9 bases are shared with TRBD2. The TCR comes from a woman in her 70s with COVID-19, enrolled during active disease. Here the CDR3 reads CAISKGGGAETQYF. The CDR3 DNA is TGTGCCATCAGTAAGGGCGGGGGGGCCGAGACCCAGTACTTC.